The clone carrying this T cell receptor beta chain was observed a handful of times. Its antigen is unidentified. This specimen comes from a study of T cells in Graves' hyperthyroidism and ophthalmopathy. Trimming cost V 3 bases and J 4 bases, with 4 bases left between them. CDR3 length equals 12 residues. The germline CDR1 and CDR2 sequences are LGHDT and YNNKEL (reference sequence). Findings and limits, study-wide: Ophthalmopathy stood apart from stable hyperthyroidism in a 13 V-J model. Most clonotypes that expanded in the thyroid above 0.001 also showed up in blood.

Amplified TCR beta CDR3 regions derived from RNA transcripts. The HTBI primer set was used in a first-round RT-PCR of the TCR CDR3. TCRdb reprocessed the multiplex PCR reads via MiXCR and lists one record per CDR3 protein. The table has hundreds of thousands of distinct CDR3 sequences, 12% to 15% seen once. Recently diagnosed hyperthyroidism of less than 2 months' duration affected patients aged 18 to 65. Uncontrolled infection, other autoimmune disease, pregnancy and lactation each barred patients from inclusion. This clonotype was sampled from a woman between 40 and 50 years old with Graves' hyperthyroidism. Sequenced input: blood. J is TRBJ1-3 and V is TRBV3-1; D not certain. The CDR3 DNA sequence: TGTGCCAGCAGCCAGGAAGGAAACACCATATATTTT. It specifies CASSQEGNTIYF.